This TCR beta chain was captured by sequencing in a study of blood T cells in healthy people across ages. Germline V lookup: CDR1 MNHEY, CDR2 SVGEGT. The CDR3 sequence is 11 residues long. V was clipped by 5 bases and J by 7 bases, with 7 bases between them. At least 7 million PBMCs were isolated per sample. The use of a sample-barcoded 5' primer and a J-beta primer mix characterized a second PCR of roughly 7 to 12 cycles. TCRdb re-called the 5' RACE reads with MiXCR, one entry per CDR3 protein. This table has nearly 1 million distinct CDR3 sequences, just over 50% appearing once. The chain joins TRBV6-2 or TRBV6-3 to TRBJ2-3; D is unclear. This sequence originates from a woman in her sixties or seventies in good health. Specimen: blood. The CDR3 here is CASSIRHTQYF. DNA for the CDR3: TGTGCCAGCAGTATACGGCATACGCAGTATTTT.